This TCR beta chain was sequenced during a study of Ad26.COV2.S vaccination and SARS-CoV-2 variants. Study-level points and caveats: Post-vaccination spike-specific CD8+ and CD4+ T cell responses reportedly had substantial breadth. Analyses that measured TCR breadth and depth may have underestimated total T cell responses.

Treatment indicated: around 19 received Ad26.COV2.S at low or high dose, single or two shots; several received placebo; per-sample allocation not given. The study sampled participants on day 63 after the first vaccine or placebo injection. Its platform was an Ad26 vector, and its expressed antigen was Wuhan-strain SARS-CoV-2 spike. V lost 1 base, J lost 4 bases, and 4 bases lay in between. Germline V gene lookup returns CDR1 GTSNPN and CDR2 SVGIG (reference sequence). The CDR3 extends over 12 amino acids. The repertoire was sequenced with immunoSEQ multiplex PCR; TCRdb's copy has only in-frame clones and lacks some. The repertoire holds some 350,000 clones, with 80% to 90% as singletons. Of note for this clone: Its antigen is not known.

This sequence joins TRBV30 and TRBJ1-4; D is ambiguous. The TCR comes from a person aged 18-65 years who received the Ad26.COV2.S COVID-19 vaccine or a placebo. The sequences come from peripheral blood, collected in a trial of Ad26.COV2.S vaccine versus placebo. The CDR3 here is CAWSGFNEKLFF. CDR3 nucleotides: TGTGCCTGGAGTGGGTTTAATGAAAAACTGTTTTTT.